The source of this TCR beta chain is a study of OX40 agonist ivuxolimab in advanced cancers. Study results and caveats: Researchers did not determine the expanded peripheral T cells' antigen specificity. In the 0.1 to 3.0 mg/kg range, CD4+ and CD8+ blood T cells had expanded clonally by week 6.

In the case of this clone: Its antigen is undetermined.

The trim removed 6 bases at V and 4 bases at J, leaving 10 bases unmatched. CDR1 is SGHRS, CDR2 YFSETQ, per germline. The CDR3 runs 14 residues. Systemic immunosuppression or a history of autoimmune disease excluded patients. Produced via immunoSEQ multiplex PCR; TCRdb's table is partial and in-frame only. Among over 45,000 clones listed, 70% to 85% were seen once. Sequenced here: CD4+ or CD8+ T cells sorted from blood, sampled in a trial of the OX40 agonist ivuxolimab. This sequence was found in an adult with an advanced solid tumor such as melanoma, head and neck, liver or kidney cancer. The rearrangement joins TRBV5-1 to TRBJ2-7; 7 bases are a match to TRBD1. CDR3 region: CASKRSQGEYEQYF. In DNA form, the CDR3 reads TGCGCCAGCAAAAGGAGCCAGGGGGAATACGAGCAGTACTTC. Full variable domain (rest looked up from reference TRBV5-1 and TRBJ2-7): KAGVTQTPRYLIKTRGQQVTLSCSPISGHRSVSWYQQTPGQGLQFLFEYFSETQRNKGNFPGRFSGRQFSNSRSEMNVSTLELGDSALYLCASKRSQGEYEQYFGPGTRLTVT.